These 25 T cell receptor beta chains share one sample of origin, sequenced in a study of T cells in Graves' hyperthyroidism and ophthalmopathy. Amplification targeted TCR beta CDR3 regions from RNA transcripts. RT-PCR in the first round (using the HTBI primer set) targeted the TCR CDR3. A single record per CDR3 protein comes from TCRdb applying MiXCR to the multiplex PCR reads. The sample includes roughly 740,000 distinct CDR3 sequences, roughly 15% of them seen just once. The sequencing input was blood. These receptors came from a man between 18 and 29 years old with Graves' hyperthyroidism.

This clonotype appeared a few times. This rearrangement joins TRBV6-1 to TRBJ2-3, with D perhaps matching TRBD2 (5 bases). Germline V gives CDR1 MNHNS, CDR2 SASEGT. Trimming took 3 bases from V and 6 from J, leaving 16 bases between them. There are 15 residues in the CDR3. The CDR3 reads CASSEPSGQGDTQYF. CDR3 DNA sequence: TGTGCCAGCAGTGAGCCCAGCGGTCAAGGGGATACGCAGTATTTT.

The gene calls are TRBV19 and TRBJ2-1; D gene uncertain. The V end lost 1 base, the J end lost 4 bases, and 8 bases lay between the germline ends. Germline assignment: CDR1 LNHDA and CDR2 SQIVND (reference sequence). The CDR3 has 14 residues. The CDR3 protein is CASSIVGEYNEQFF. CDR3 nucleotide sequence: TGTGCCAGTAGTATAGTTGGGGAATACAATGAGCAGTTCTTC.

The sample holds many counts of this clonotype. The gene calls are TRBV7-9 and TRBJ2-2; TRBD1 matches 7 bases. CDR1 is SEHNR and CDR2 is FQNEAQ in the germline V gene (reference sequence). The junction had 6 bases not matched to a gene; V was cut back by 5 bases and J by 0 bases. The CDR3 loop spans 16 amino acids. DNA for the CDR3: TGTGCCAGCAGCCCCTGGACAGGATCGAACACCGGGGAGCTGTTTTTT. Its translation: CASSPWTGSNTGELFF.

This clonotype was detected only a few times. The V gene is TRBV10-3, the J gene TRBJ2-5; 7 bases agree with TRBD1. The germline gives CDR1 ENHRY, CDR2 SYGVKD. J lost 1 base, V lost 7 bases, and 3 bases had no gene match. The CDR3 consists of 13 residues. CDR3 in DNA: TGTGCCATCAACGGACAGGTCCAAGAGACCCAGTACTTC. It specifies CAINGQVQETQYF.

The V gene is TRBV20-1, the J gene TRBJ1-2; TRBD1 might be the D (6 bases). Germline V gives CDR1 DFQATT, CDR2 SNEGSKA (reference sequence). V dropped 0 bases and J dropped 6 bases, with 14 bases sitting between them. The CDR3 is 14 amino acids. Here the CDR3 reads CSARDLGGRNGYTF. The CDR3 DNA is TGCAGTGCTAGAGATCTCGGGGGGCGAAATGGCTACACCTTC.

This clonotype was seen many times. The CDR3 region is CASSSSVAGLSEQFF. The CDR3 nucleotides read TGTGCCAGCAGCTCAAGCGTAGCGGGCTTAAGTGAGCAGTTCTTC. The chain combines TRBV11-2 with TRBJ2-1, with 7 bases matching TRBD2. The CDR3 runs 15 residues. The junction had 12 bases not matched to a gene; V was cut back by 4 bases and J by 9 bases. Germline assignment: CDR1 SGHAT and CDR2 FQNNGV. The whole variable domain, filled in from reference TRBV11-2 and TRBJ2-1, reads EAGVAQSPRYKIIEKRQSVAFWCNPISGHATLYWYQQILGQGPKLLIQFQNNGVVDDSQLPKDRFSAERLKGVDSTLKIQPAKLEDSAVYLCASSSSVAGLSEQFFGPGTRLTVL.

The table lists this clonotype with a few counts. V is TRBV28 and J is TRBJ1-2; the D is unclear. This CDR3 region has 16 residues. V lost 2 bases and J lost 8, with 21 bases in between. The germline V gene encodes CDR1 MDHEN and CDR2 SYDVKM. The CDR3 region has the DNA TGTGCCAGCAGTTTACCCCCCGACGGCATAAATGGAGGCTACACCTTC. Translating gives CASSLPPDGINGGYTF.

This clonotype was found many times. This chain joins TRBV18 and TRBJ2-1; 9 positions match TRBD1. The length of the CDR3 is 18 residues. Germline loops: CDR1 KGHSH, CDR2 LQKENI. Trimming cost V 0 bases and J 6 bases; bases outside gene matches: 12. The CDR3 region is CASSPPLPGTGRGNEQFF. CDR3 nucleotide sequence: TGTGCCAGCTCACCACCTCTCCCCGGGACAGGGAGGGGCAATGAGCAGTTCTTC.

This clonotype has just a few counts. V gene TRBV10-3 combines with J gene TRBJ1-5, with 10 bases matching TRBD1. Germline CDR1 and CDR2: ENHRY and SYGVKD. This CDR3 spans 14 amino acids. V dropped 6 bases and J dropped 4; count of bases not matched to a gene: 3. The CDR3 DNA is TGTGCCATCAGAGGGACAGGGGAGAATCAGCCCCAGCATTTT. It is translated as CAIRGTGENQPQHF.

Many counts were recorded for this clonotype. This chain links TRBV2 with TRBJ2-7; 9 bases map to TRBD2. The trim removed 4 bases at V and 6 bases at J, leaving 10 bases unmatched. Germline V gene sequence: CDR1 SNHLY, CDR2 FYNNEI. CDR3 length equals 15 residues. CDR3 protein: CASSGRSGLASEQYF. CDR3 coding DNA: TGTGCCAGCAGTGGGAGATCGGGACTAGCTTCCGAGCAGTACTTC.

The chain joins TRBV6-1 to TRBJ2-1; tentative D call: TRBD1 (6 bases). Trimming took 5 bases from V and 7 from J, leaving 15 bases between them. The CDR3 covers 14 residues. The germline V gene encodes CDR1 MNHNS and CDR2 SASEGT. The CDR3 coding sequence is TGTGCCAGCAGTACCACGACAGGAGAGAATGAGCAGTTCTTC. The encoded protein is CASSTTTGENEQFF.

This clonotype was seen repeatedly, ten times or more. The chain combines TRBV28 with TRBJ2-7, with D maybe TRBD2 (6 bases). Germline CDR1 MDHEN, CDR2 SYDVKM. Trimming shortened V by 3 bases and J by 9 bases, and 21 bases separated the two germline ends. The CDR3 length is 15 residues. CDR3 residues: CASSLLPGTSAGQYF. The CDR3 DNA follows: TGTGCCAGCAGTTTGCTCCCCGGGACTTCCGCCGGGCAGTACTTC.

The rearrangement joins TRBV28 to TRBJ2-1; 13 bases map to TRBD2. V was pared by 2 bases and J by 10 bases, with 5 bases of the junction left unmatched. Germline-derived CDR1 and CDR2 are MDHEN and SYDVKM. The CDR3 has 15 residues. Here the CDR3 reads CASSLPGLAGREQFF. CDR3 DNA: TGTGCCAGCAGTTTACCGGGACTAGCGGGGAGAGAGCAGTTCTTC.

V usage is TRBV5-4 and J usage is TRBJ2-5; tentatively, D is TRBD2 (6 bases). The V and J ends lost 0 bases and 13 bases respectively, with 19 bases between them. The germline V gene has CDR1 SGHNT and CDR2 YYREEE (reference sequence). The CDR3 has 14 residues. CDR3 sequence reads: CASSLGDSIALLYF. CDR3 coding DNA: TGTGCCAGCAGCTTGGGGGACTCCATAGCTCTACTGTACTTC.

This clonotype was recorded many times. The gene calls are TRBV12-3 or TRBV12-4 and TRBJ2-3; 8 bases map to TRBD1. The CDR3 has 16 residues. Trimming took 6 bases from V and 8 from J; bases not matched to a gene: 16. The DNA for the CDR3 is TGTGCCAGCAGCCCCGGACGCAGGGGGCGCCTCGCTACGCAGTATTTT. This translates into CASSPGRRGRLATQYF.

The CDR3 protein is CASSQLTGSNEQFF. As DNA, the CDR3 is TGTGCCAGCAGCCAACTTACAGGGAGCAATGAGCAGTTCTTC. The chain employs TRBV3-1 and TRBJ2-1; tentatively, D is TRBD1 (6 bases). The CDR3 has 14 residues. V dropped 2 bases and J dropped 6 bases, with 11 bases sitting between them. Germline CDR1 LGHDT, CDR2 YNNKEL (reference sequence).

This clonotype was detected only a few times. This sequence joins TRBV19 and TRBJ2-7; D remains unclear. Deletions cut 5 bases from V and 3 bases from J, with 8 bases between. This CDR3 is 12 amino acids long. The V gene's germline CDR1 is LNHDA and CDR2 SQIVND (reference sequence). CDR3 nucleotides: TGTGCCAGTAGTCAAAGCGACTACGAGCAGTACTTC. Translation gives CASSQSDYEQYF.

This clonotype was seen ten or more times. The chain uses TRBV30 and TRBJ2-5; TRBD2 agrees at 8 bases. Trimming cost V 2 bases and J 4 bases; bases outside gene matches: 0. The V gene's germline CDR1 is GTSNPN and CDR2 SVGIG (reference sequence). This CDR3 has 12 amino acids. CDR3 in DNA: TGTGCCTGGAGTCTAGCGGGAGAGACCCAGTACTTC. Residues: CAWSLAGETQYF.

Many counts were recorded for this clonotype. The V call is TRBV20-1, the J call TRBJ2-7; the D gene is possibly TRBD1 (6 bases). The CDR3 contains 14 residues. The V gene's germline CDR1 is DFQATT and CDR2 SNEGSKA (reference sequence). V was trimmed by 1 base and J by 1 base, leaving 11 bases between them. The DNA of the CDR3 is TGCAGTGCTAGAGTATTCGACAGGTCCTACGAGCAGTACTTC. It encodes CSARVFDRSYEQYF.

This clonotype was counted a few times. J is TRBJ1-4 and V is TRBV20-1; D is unclear. The CDR3 sequence is 14 residues long. Germline-derived CDR1 and CDR2 are DFQATT and SNEGSKA (reference sequence). Deletions cut 4 bases from V and 8 bases from J, with 17 bases between. The CDR3 loop reads CSATIGPEGEKLFF. Here the CDR3 DNA reads TGCAGTGCTACTATCGGGCCTGAAGGGGAAAAACTGTTTTTT.

Ten or more counts support this clonotype. The chain recombines TRBV27 with TRBJ2-3; D not certain. Looked up from germline, CDR1 is MNHEY and CDR2 is SMNVEV (reference sequence). CDR3 length: 14 residues. V lost 2 bases and J 2 bases, leaving 8 bases between the germline ends. CDR3 in DNA: TGTGCCAGCAGTTTACTCTTAACCACAGATACGCAGTATTTT. Translated, it gives CASSLLLTTDTQYF.

The table lists this clonotype with a few counts. The V gene is TRBV5-1, the J gene TRBJ2-1; 11 bases fit TRBD2. V trimming: 2 bases; J trimming: 6 bases; junction bases outside the gene matches: 4. Germline CDR1 reads SGHRS; CDR2 reads YFSETQ. This CDR3 contains 15 residues. The CDR3 DNA follows: TGCGCCAGCAGCTTTTTCCTAGCGGGAGGCAATGAGCAGTTCTTC. Its protein product is CASSFFLAGGNEQFF.

The sample holds a few counts of this clonotype. The V gene is TRBV18, the J gene TRBJ2-7, with 8 nucleotides matching TRBD2. Germline V lookup: CDR1 KGHSH, CDR2 LQKENI. J gave up 2 bases and V 4 bases, and 7 bases lay outside the gene matches. This CDR3 has 15 residues. For the CDR3, the DNA is TGTGCCAGCTCACTTCTCCCGGGACTAGCCTACGAGCAGTACTTC. Its translation: CASSLLPGLAYEQYF.

V is TRBV7-3 and J is TRBJ1-3; D unresolved. CDR1 SGHTA and CDR2 FQGTGA come from the germline V gene. The V end was cut by 2 bases, the J end by 0 bases, with 11 bases between. CDR3 size: 16 residues. DNA of the CDR3: TGTGCCAGCAGCTTAGCCGGACCGTTCTCTGGAAACACCATATATTTT. Its protein product is CASSLAGPFSGNTIYF.

The chain recombines TRBV19 with TRBJ2-1; D is perhaps TRBD1 or TRBD2 (5 bases each). The CDR3 consists of 14 residues. Germline assignment: CDR1 LNHDA and CDR2 SQIVND (reference sequence). The ends were cut back, 6 bases at V and 12 bases at J, with 21 bases in the middle. CDR3 in amino acids: CASRTGTDGYGQFF. DNA of the CDR3: TGTGCCAGTAGGACCGGGACCGACGGATACGGGCAGTTCTTC. The full variable domain, in which reference TRBV19 and TRBJ2-1 provide the parts outside the CDR3, is DGGITQSPKYLFRKEGQNVTLSCEQNLNHDAMYWYRQDPGQGLRLIYYSQIVNDFQKGDIAEGYSVSREKKESFPLTVTSAQKNPTAFYLCASRTGTDGYGQFFGPGTRLTVL.